Shown below are 13 T cell receptor beta chains from a single sample sequenced in a study of Ad26.COV2.S vaccination and SARS-CoV-2 variants. The repertoire was sequenced with immunoSEQ multiplex PCR; TCRdb's copy has only in-frame clones and lacks some. The sample shows more than 120,000 clones, 80% to 90% of them seen only once. Material: peripheral blood, obtained after recovery from COVID-19. The receptors stem from a human donor who had recovered from COVID-19.

The chain joins TRBV4-3 to TRBJ1-1, with a weak D call TRBD1 (6 bases). Per germline, CDR1 LGHNA and CDR2 YSLEER. V was shortened by 0 bases and J by 4 bases, with 9 bases between the two germline ends. This CDR3 has 14 amino acids. CDR3 nucleotides: TGCGCCAGCAGCCAAGAAACAGGGAGCACTGAAGCTTTCTTT. It specifies CASSQETGSTEAFF.

This chain joins TRBV6-1 and TRBJ1-6; tentatively, D is TRBD1 (5 bases). V lost 2 bases to trimming and J lost 12 bases, with 14 bases between them. Germline lookup yields CDR1 MNHNS and CDR2 SASEGT. The CDR3 sequence is 14 residues long. CDR3 nucleotides: TGTGCCAGCAGTGAATGGGGGACTGTCGAACCCCTCCACTTT. It encodes CASSEWGTVEPLHF.

The J gene is TRBJ1-3, the V gene TRBV3-1 (or the pseudogene TRBV3-2), with 7 bases that match TRBD1. V shed 2 bases, J shed 0 bases, and the junction held 1 base outside the gene matches. The CDR3 extends over 15 amino acids. Germline V gene data show CDR1 as LGHDT and CDR2 as YNNKEL (reference sequence). In DNA form, the CDR3 reads TGTGCCAGCAGCCAATGGACAGGCTCTGGAAACACCATATATTTT. The encoded protein is CASSQWTGSGNTIYF.

V gene TRBV7-9 combines with J gene TRBJ2-5; D unclear. Trimming pared 11 bases from V and 0 bases from J, leaving 16 bases between. The CDR3 totals 14 residues. Germline lookup yields CDR1 SEHNR and CDR2 FQNEAQ (reference sequence). The CDR3 DNA follows: TGTGCCTGTAGAGTCGGTCAGTACCAAGAGACCCAGTACTTC. Translated, it gives CACRVGQYQETQYF.

The chain uses TRBV6-6 and TRBJ1-1; TRBD1 agrees at 10 bases. Germline CDR1 and CDR2: MNHNY and SVGAGI (reference sequence). After removal of 2 bases from V and 6 bases from J, the junction contained 3 bases not matched to a gene. This CDR3 spans 14 amino acids. This CDR3 is CASSYRGQGPEAFF. The CDR3 DNA reads as TGTGCCAGCAGTTACAGGGGACAGGGGCCTGAAGCTTTCTTT.

This chain links TRBV3-1 (or the pseudogene TRBV3-2) with TRBJ1-6; D uncertain. The CDR3 runs to 16 residues. CDR1 is LGHDT and CDR2 is YNNKEL in the germline V gene (reference sequence). V was shortened by 2 bases and J by 1 base, with 9 bases between the two germline ends. The CDR3 loop reads CASSQLERSYNSPLHF. The CDR3 coding sequence is TGTGCCAGCAGCCAACTGGAAAGGTCCTATAATTCACCCCTCCACTTT.

The rearrangement joins TRBV6-5 to TRBJ2-7, with 10 nucleotides matching TRBD1. The J segment lost 4 bases and the V segment lost 2 bases, leaving 2 bases of the junction unmatched. The germline V gene encodes CDR1 MNHEY and CDR2 SVGAGI. The CDR3 consists of 14 residues. The CDR3 nucleotides read TGTGCCAGCAGTTACGGGGGACAGGGGTACGAGCAGTACTTC. The encoded protein is CASSYGGQGYEQYF.

The V call is TRBV19, the J call TRBJ1-5, with 9 nucleotides matching TRBD1. The J segment lost 0 bases and the V segment lost 5 bases, leaving 2 bases of the junction unmatched. The CDR3 consists of 15 residues. The germline V gene has CDR1 LNHDA and CDR2 SQIVND (reference sequence). The CDR3 DNA follows: TGTGCCAGTAGTTGGACAGGGGATAGCAATCAGCCCCAGCATTTT. The encoded protein is CASSWTGDSNQPQHF.

This clone showed up just once. V is TRBV9 and J is TRBJ1-4; the D is unclear. The CDR3 contains 17 residues. In germline, CDR1 is SGDLS, CDR2 YYNGEE. V lost 3 bases, J lost 0 bases, and 15 bases lay in between. The CDR3 reads CASSGRPDRATNEKLFF. The DNA for the CDR3 is TGTGCCAGCAGCGGACGACCGGACCGTGCAACTAATGAAAAACTGTTTTTT. Complete variable domain (other parts from reference TRBV9 and TRBJ1-4): DSGVTQTPKHLITATGQRVTLRCSPRSGDLSVYWYQQSLDQGLQFLIQYYNGEERAKGNILERFSAQQFPDLHSELNLSSLELGDSALYFCASSGRPDRATNEKLFFGSGTQLSVL.

The chain links TRBV2 to TRBJ1-2; D uncertain. This CDR3 has 12 residues. Germline V gene lookup returns CDR1 SNHLY and CDR2 FYNNEI. V was clipped by 2 bases and J by 7 bases, with 8 bases between them. CDR3 region: CASSERSGGYTF. In nucleotides, the CDR3 is TGTGCCAGCAGTGAACGGTCGGGTGGCTACACCTTC.

The chain has TRBV19 and TRBJ2-7, with 8 bases lining up with TRBD1. This CDR3 has 15 amino acids. Trimming at V came to 5 bases and at J to 4 bases, leaving 10 bases not matched to a gene. In germline, CDR1 is LNHDA, CDR2 SQIVND (reference sequence). CDR3 protein: CASSSTGGSIYEQYF. The CDR3 DNA sequence: TGTGCCAGTAGTTCCACAGGGGGTTCTATTTACGAGCAGTACTTC. Supplemented by reference TRBV19 and TRBJ2-7, the full variable domain reads DGGITQSPKYLFRKEGQNVTLSCEQNLNHDAMYWYRQDPGQGLRLIYYSQIVNDFQKGDIAEGYSVSREKKESFPLTVTSAQKNPTAFYLCASSSTGGSIYEQYFGPGTRLTVT.

CDR3 residues: CATSERKGRGEPQYF. CDR3 in DNA: TGTGCCACCAGTGAGAGAAAGGGACGTGGGGAGCCCCAGTACTTC. The chain recombines TRBV24-1 with TRBJ2-5, with D perhaps being TRBD1 or TRBD2 (5 bases each). V was cut by 4 bases and J by 9 bases, with 20 bases left in between. The CDR3 length is 15 residues. The germline V gene has CDR1 KGHDR and CDR2 SFDVKD.

This clone has just one count. J is TRBJ1-3 and V is TRBV4-3; TRBD1 agrees at 8 bases. The V gene end was trimmed by 2 bases and the J gene end by 5 bases; junction bases not matched to a gene: 20. Germline V gene lookup returns CDR1 LGHNA and CDR2 YSLEER. This CDR3 contains 20 residues. Here the CDR3 DNA reads TGCGCCAGCAGCCAACATCACGGGACAGGACTCCAAAAGTCCCGAAACACCATATATTTT. This translates into CASSQHHGTGLQKSRNTIYF.